This is a list of T cell receptor beta chains from one sample in a study of blood T cell repertoires in COVID-19. Produced via immunoSEQ multiplex PCR; TCRdb's table is partial and in-frame only. The repertoire has approximately 240,000 clones, approximately 81% of them found once; the top ten carry roughly 18%. Material for sequencing was peripheral blood. The source is a woman aged 80 or older with active or convalescent COVID-19. CDR3s include the opening cysteine and the closing phenylalanine or tryptophan. The order of the fields is J gene, CDR3 length, V gene, clone size, D gene, CDR3 protein, CDR3 DNA. D genes are given only for firm matches. The size entry is marked missing in some rows and otherwise reads once, few, many or a size class.

TRBJ2-2	15	TRBV24-1	few	NA	CATSESGVNTGELFF	TGTGCCACCAGTGAGTCAGGGGTCAACACCGGGGAGCTGTTTTTT
TRBJ2-5	15	TRBV11-2	many	TRBD2	CASRSMRGGWETQYF	TGTGCCAGCAGATCCATGCGGGGGGGCTGGGAGACCCAGTACTTC
TRBJ1-6	13	TRBV6-2/TRBV6-3	NA	NA	CASSPLRGTPLHF	TGTGCCAGCAGTCCCCTCAGGGGCACACCCCTCCACTTT
TRBJ1-2	15	TRBV5-1	medium-sized	TRBD1	CASSADPGTARGYTF	TGCGCCAGCAGCGCTGACCCTGGGACAGCGAGAGGCTACACCTTC
TRBJ1-1	15	TRBV18	NA	NA	CASSPPATLNTEAFF	TGTGCCAGCTCACCACCGGCGACACTGAACACTGAAGCTTTCTTT
TRBJ2-7	14	TRBV27	NA	TRBD1	CASRQQGAKGGQYF	TGTGCCAGCAGGCAACAGGGGGCCAAGGGGGGGCAGTACTTC
TRBJ2-1	17	TRBV7-3	once	TRBD2	CASSSSASGGARNEQFF	TGTGCCAGCAGCTCCAGTGCTAGCGGGGGGGCCAGGAATGAGCAGTTCTTC
TRBJ2-1	16	TRBV25-1	few	TRBD2	CASSNLLAEAYNEQFF	TGTGCCAGCAGTAACCTTCTAGCGGAGGCTTACAATGAGCAGTTCTTC
TRBJ1-5	17	TRBV7-2	NA	NA	CASSLGGVGYSNQPQHF	TGTGCCAGCAGCTTAGGGGGGGTGGGATATAGCAATCAGCCCCAGCATTTT
TRBJ1-6	15	TRBV7-9	NA	NA	CASSRSTTGNSPLHF	TGTGCCAGCAGCCGAAGTACAACAGGGAATTCACCCCTCCACTTT
TRBJ2-5	12	TRBV28	few	NA	CASRGLVETQYF	TGTGCCAGCCGGGGGTTGGTGGAGACCCAGTACTTC
TRBJ2-3	14	TRBV29-1	once	TRBD2	CSVVGSGGTDTQYF	TGCAGCGTTGTGGGTAGCGGGGGCACAGATACGCAGTATTTT
TRBJ2-1	15	TRBV10-3	NA	NA	CAITNQVDSYNEQFF	TGTGCCATCACAAACCAGGTTGACTCCTACAATGAGCAGTTCTTC
TRBJ1-2	17	TRBV6-2/TRBV6-3	few	TRBD1	CASSYSLWMDRANGYTF	TGTGCCAGCAGTTACTCGTTGTGGATGGACAGGGCAAATGGCTACACCTTC
TRBJ2-7	14	TRBV2	NA	NA	CASSDRTASYEQYF	TGTGCCAGCAGTGATCGGACAGCCTCCTACGAGCAGTACTTC
TRBJ1-2	16	TRBV4-1	NA	NA	CASSQARLGFHYGYTF	TGCGCCAGCAGCCAAGCGAGACTAGGGTTTCACTATGGCTACACCTTC
TRBJ1-5	15	TRBV9	NA	TRBD1	CASSVGGQGAQPQHF	TGTGCCAGCAGCGTAGGAGGGCAGGGGGCCCAGCCCCAGCATTTT
TRBJ2-7	14	TRBV11-2	NA	NA	CASSPGLQGVEQYF	TGTGCCAGCAGCCCGGGACTTCAAGGCGTCGAGCAGTACTTC
TRBJ1-1	14	TRBV6-5	NA	NA	CASSTLRVHTEAFF	TGTGCCAGCAGTACCCTCAGGGTCCACACTGAAGCTTTCTTT
TRBJ2-2	18	TRBV27	NA	TRBD2	CASSLLAGGPSVTGELFF	TGTGCCAGCAGTCTCCTAGCGGGAGGGCCCTCGGTCACCGGGGAGCTGTTTTTT
TRBJ2-1	15	TRBV2	NA	NA	CASSETPVLYGEQFF	TGTGCCAGCAGTGAAACCCCCGTCTTATACGGGGAGCAGTTCTTC
TRBJ2-2	15	TRBV7-9	NA	TRBD1	CASSSVQGAAGELFF	TGTGCCAGCAGCTCCGTACAGGGGGCAGCCGGGGAGCTGTTTTTT
TRBJ2-5	14	TRBV28	NA	TRBD1	CASGQGGSQETQYF	TGTGCCAGCGGACAGGGAGGATCCCAAGAGACCCAGTACTTC
TRBJ2-1	13	TRBV6-6	NA	NA	CASGHRNYNEQFF	TGTGCCAGCGGTCACAGGAACTACAATGAGCAGTTCTTC
TRBJ1-2	15	TRBV9	NA	TRBD1	CASSVADRGGYGYTF	TGTGCCAGCAGCGTAGCTGACAGGGGAGGCTATGGCTACACCTTC
TRBJ2-1	18	TRBV7-2	NA	TRBD2	CASSLFPTSGFTYNEQFF	TGTGCCAGCAGCTTATTTCCGACTAGCGGGTTCACCTACAATGAGCAGTTCTTC
TRBJ1-2	15	TRBV14	few	NA	CASSQLRSVPRGYTF	TGTGCCAGCAGCCAATTACGTTCGGTCCCGCGGGGCTACACCTTC
TRBJ2-3	15	TRBV7-2	NA	NA	CASSGQGGWTDTQYF	TGTGCCAGCAGCGGACAGGGAGGGTGGACAGATACGCAGTATTTT
TRBJ2-3	13	TRBV2	NA	TRBD2	CASGGSSTDTQYF	TGTGCCAGCGGCGGGAGTAGCACAGATACGCAGTATTTT
TRBJ1-2	14	TRBV28	NA	NA	CASRRRESNYGYTF	TGTGCCAGCCGCCGCCGGGAGTCTAACTATGGCTACACCTTC
TRBJ1-2	13	TRBV30	NA	NA	CAWSVRGDYGYTF	TGTGCCTGGAGTGTACGGGGGGACTATGGCTACACCTTC
TRBJ2-5	15	TRBV18	NA	TRBD2	CASSPGLAGGETQYF	TGTGCCAGCTCACCGGGACTAGCGGGAGGAGAGACCCAGTACTTC
TRBJ2-3	14	TRBV11-2	NA	TRBD2	CASSVAGWADTQYF	TGTGCCAGCTCGGTAGCGGGATGGGCAGATACGCAGTATTTT
TRBJ1-4	15	TRBV15	NA	NA	CATSRAGAPNEKLFF	TGTGCCACCAGCAGAGCAGGGGCCCCTAATGAAAAACTGTTTTTT
TRBJ2-2	14	TRBV5-1	NA	TRBD1	CATRGGFDTGELFF	TGCGCCACAAGAGGGGGCTTTGACACCGGGGAGCTGTTTTTT
TRBJ2-7	15	TRBV5-1	NA	NA	CASSLVSGVYYEQYF	TGCGCCAGCAGCTTGGTATCGGGAGTGTACTACGAGCAGTACTTC
TRBJ2-1	16	TRBV28	once	NA	CASSLLLGGAYNEQFF	TGTGCCAGCAGTCTCCTGTTAGGGGGGGCCTACAATGAGCAGTTCTTC
TRBJ2-7	11	TRBV6-5	NA	NA	CASSLVDEQYF	TGTGCCAGCAGTTTAGTAGATGAGCAGTACTTC
TRBJ2-7	14	TRBV19	NA	NA	CASSIEEGGYEQYF	TGTGCCAGTAGTATAGAAGAGGGTGGCTACGAGCAGTACTTC
TRBJ1-2	16	TRBV5-1	NA	TRBD1	CASSTGTGSVLYGYTF	TGCGCCAGCAGCACCGGGACAGGGAGTGTGTTGTATGGCTACACCTTC
TRBJ2-7	14	TRBV19	NA	TRBD2	CASSRLAGMNEQYF	TGTGCCAGTTCGAGACTAGCGGGGATGAACGAGCAGTACTTC
TRBJ1-5	15	TRBV19	NA	TRBD1	CASSPLQGESQPQHF	TGTGCCAGTAGTCCGCTACAGGGGGAGAGTCAGCCCCAGCATTTT
TRBJ2-2	15	TRBV27	few	TRBD2	CASKEASGVHGELFF	TGTGCCAGCAAAGAAGCTAGCGGGGTTCACGGGGAGCTGTTTTTT
TRBJ1-2	13	TRBV5-4	NA	NA	CASSSQGHYGYTF	TGTGCCAGCAGCTCTCAGGGGCACTATGGCTACACCTTC
TRBJ1-2	14	TRBV19	few	NA	CASRSQDKVGGYTF	TGTGCCAGTCGGAGCCAGGACAAAGTCGGTGGCTACACCTTC
TRBJ2-7	13	TRBV7-2	NA	NA	CASSPRPGYEQYF	TGTGCCAGCAGCCCCCGTCCAGGCTACGAGCAGTACTTC
TRBJ1-3	12	TRBV6-5	once	TRBD1	CATQGAGNTIYF	TGTGCCACCCAGGGGGCAGGAAACACCATATATTTT
TRBJ1-4	16	TRBV11-3	NA	NA	CASSPESPATNEKLFF	TGTGCCAGCAGCCCCGAATCGCCAGCAACTAATGAAAAACTGTTTTTT
TRBJ1-4	15	TRBV5-6	NA	TRBD1	CASSLADRGQLKEFF	TGTGCCAGCAGCTTGGCGGACAGGGGGCAGTTAAAAGAGTTTTTT